This T cell receptor (beta chain) was recovered during a study of cytomegalovirus exposure and HLA in healthy donors. This clone is a singleton in its sample. Trimming at V came to 6 bases and at J to 1 base, leaving 7 bases not matched to a gene. The length of the CDR3 is 16 residues. Germline V lookup: CDR1 MNHNY, CDR2 SVGAGI (reference sequence). PCR primers comprised 60 Vbeta and 13 Jbeta primers. The protocol was immunoSEQ multiplex PCR, while the TCRdb copy is restricted to in-frame clones and leaves out a portion. The data hold some 180,000 clones, with about 85% observed a single time. The chain combines TRBV6-6 with TRBJ2-5; 11 nucleotides line up with TRBD2. The sequence was collected from a girl aged 10 to 17 in good health and CMV-seropositive. The sequenced material came from PBMCs. CDR3 coding DNA: TGTGCCAGCAGCTTAGCGGGAGGGCCCTCCCAAGAGACCCAGTACTTC. Translation gives CASSLAGGPSQETQYF.